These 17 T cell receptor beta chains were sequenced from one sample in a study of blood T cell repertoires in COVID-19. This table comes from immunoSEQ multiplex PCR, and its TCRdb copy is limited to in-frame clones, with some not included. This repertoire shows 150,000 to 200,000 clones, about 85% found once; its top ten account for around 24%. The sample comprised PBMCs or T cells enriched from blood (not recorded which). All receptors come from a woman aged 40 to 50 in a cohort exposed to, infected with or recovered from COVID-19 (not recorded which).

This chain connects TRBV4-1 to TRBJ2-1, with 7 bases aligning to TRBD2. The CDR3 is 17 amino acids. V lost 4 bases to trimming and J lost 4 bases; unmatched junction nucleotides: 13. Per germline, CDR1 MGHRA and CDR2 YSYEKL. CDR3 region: CASSLAASSGIYNEQFF. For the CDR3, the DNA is TGCGCCAGCAGCCTGGCGGCGTCCAGCGGGATTTACAATGAGCAGTTCTTC.

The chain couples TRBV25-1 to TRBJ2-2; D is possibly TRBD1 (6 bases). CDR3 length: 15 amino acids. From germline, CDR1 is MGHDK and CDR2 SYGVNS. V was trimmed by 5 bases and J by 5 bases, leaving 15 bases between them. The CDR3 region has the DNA TGTGCCAGCAGTTTCGAACAGGGTGAGACCGGGGAGCTGTTTTTT. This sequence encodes CASSFEQGETGELFF.

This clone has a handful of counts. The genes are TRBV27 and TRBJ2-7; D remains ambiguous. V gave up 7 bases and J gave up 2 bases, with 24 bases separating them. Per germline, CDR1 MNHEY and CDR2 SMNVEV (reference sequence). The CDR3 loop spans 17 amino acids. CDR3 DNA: TGTGCCAGCACCTTTATTCCTCCGCTGCACGGTGCCTACGAGCAGTACTTC. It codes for CASTFIPPLHGAYEQYF.

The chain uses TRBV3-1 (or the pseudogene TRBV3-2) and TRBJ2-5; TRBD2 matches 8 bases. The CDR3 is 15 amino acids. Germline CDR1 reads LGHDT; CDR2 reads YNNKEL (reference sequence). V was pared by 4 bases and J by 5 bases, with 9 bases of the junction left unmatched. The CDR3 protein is CASSPGLAKRETQYF. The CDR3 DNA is TGTGCCAGCAGCCCCGGACTAGCCAAGAGGGAGACCCAGTACTTC.

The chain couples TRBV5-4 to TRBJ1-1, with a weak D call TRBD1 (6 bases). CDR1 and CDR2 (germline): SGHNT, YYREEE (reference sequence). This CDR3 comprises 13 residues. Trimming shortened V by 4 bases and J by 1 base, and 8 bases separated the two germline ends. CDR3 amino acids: CASSGQTNTEAFF. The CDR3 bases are TGTGCCAGCAGCGGACAGACGAACACTGAAGCTTTCTTT.

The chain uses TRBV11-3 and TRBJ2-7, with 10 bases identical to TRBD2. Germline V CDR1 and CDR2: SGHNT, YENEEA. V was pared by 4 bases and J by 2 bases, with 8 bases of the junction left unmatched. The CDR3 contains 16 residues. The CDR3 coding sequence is TGTGCCAGCAGCTCGGCTTATAGCGGGAGGACCTACGAGCAGTACTTC. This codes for CASSSAYSGRTYEQYF.

The CDR3 DNA sequence: TGTGCCAGCAGTCTGAAGACAGGGATCGGCTACACCTTC. It translates to CASSLKTGIGYTF. The rearrangement joins TRBV27 to TRBJ1-2; TRBD1 matches 7 bases. Germline V gives CDR1 MNHEY, CDR2 SMNVEV (reference sequence). The CDR3 totals 13 residues. V trimming: 5 bases; J trimming: 8 bases; junction bases outside the gene matches: 8.

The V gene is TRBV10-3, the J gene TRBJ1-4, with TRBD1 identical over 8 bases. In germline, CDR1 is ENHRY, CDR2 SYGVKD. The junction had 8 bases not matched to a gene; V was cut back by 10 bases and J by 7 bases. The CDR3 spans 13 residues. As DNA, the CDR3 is TGTGCCACTACAGGGGGGAGAGGTGAAAAACTGTTTTTT. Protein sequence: CATTGGRGEKLFF.

The DNA of the CDR3 is TGCGCCAGCAGCCCCCGGACAGGGTTGACTAAAGAGACCCAGTACTTC. Its translation: CASSPRTGLTKETQYF. The genes are TRBV10-1 and TRBJ2-5; 8 nucleotides match TRBD1. CDR3 length: 16 residues. V shed 6 bases, J shed 3 bases, and the junction held 12 bases outside the gene matches. CDR1 is WNHNN, CDR2 SYGVQD, per germline (reference sequence).

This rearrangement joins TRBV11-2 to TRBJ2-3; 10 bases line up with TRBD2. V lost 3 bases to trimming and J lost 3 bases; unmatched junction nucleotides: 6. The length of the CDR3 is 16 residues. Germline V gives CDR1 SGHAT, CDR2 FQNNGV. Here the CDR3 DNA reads TGTGCCAGCAGCTTCATCACTAGCGGGATGACAGATACGCAGTATTTT. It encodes CASSFITSGMTDTQYF.

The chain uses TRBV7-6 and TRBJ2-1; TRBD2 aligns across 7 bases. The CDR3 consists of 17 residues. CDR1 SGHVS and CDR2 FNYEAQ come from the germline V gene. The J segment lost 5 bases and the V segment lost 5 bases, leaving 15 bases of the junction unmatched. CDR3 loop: CASSQYPGGSLNNEQFF. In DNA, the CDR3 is TGTGCCAGCAGCCAATACCCGGGCGGGAGCCTTAACAATGAGCAGTTCTTC.

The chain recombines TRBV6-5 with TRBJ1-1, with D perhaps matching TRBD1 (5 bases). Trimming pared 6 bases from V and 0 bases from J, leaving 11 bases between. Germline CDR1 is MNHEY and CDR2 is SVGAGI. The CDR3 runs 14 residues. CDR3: CASRGGTVNTEAFF. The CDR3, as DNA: TGTGCCAGCAGGGGTGGGACTGTGAACACTGAAGCTTTCTTT.

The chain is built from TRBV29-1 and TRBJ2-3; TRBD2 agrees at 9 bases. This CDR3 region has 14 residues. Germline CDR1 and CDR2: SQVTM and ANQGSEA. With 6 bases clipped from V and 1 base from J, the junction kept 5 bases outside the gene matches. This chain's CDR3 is CSVTRTSGTDTQYF. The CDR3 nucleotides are TGCAGCGTGACTAGGACTAGCGGCACAGATACGCAGTATTTT.

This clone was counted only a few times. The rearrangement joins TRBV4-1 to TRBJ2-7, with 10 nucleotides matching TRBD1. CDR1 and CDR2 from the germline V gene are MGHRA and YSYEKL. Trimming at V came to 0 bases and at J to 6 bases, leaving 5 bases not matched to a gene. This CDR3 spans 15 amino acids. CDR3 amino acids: CASSQDRGTGVEQYF. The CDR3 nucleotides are TGCGCCAGCAGCCAAGATCGGGGGACAGGGGTCGAGCAGTACTTC.

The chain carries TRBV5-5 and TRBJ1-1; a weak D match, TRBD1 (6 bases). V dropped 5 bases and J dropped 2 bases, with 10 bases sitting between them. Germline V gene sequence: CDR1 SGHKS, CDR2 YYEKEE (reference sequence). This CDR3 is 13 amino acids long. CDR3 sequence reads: CASRQGLNTEAFF. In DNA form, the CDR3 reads TGTGCCAGCAGACAGGGCCTTAACACTGAAGCTTTCTTT.

For the CDR3, the DNA is TGTGCCAGCAGGGGGACAGGGGCTTTTAATGAGCAGTTCTTC. It codes for CASRGTGAFNEQFF. The V call is TRBV11-3, the J call TRBJ2-1; 10 nucleotides line up with TRBD1. There are 14 residues in the CDR3. Trimming cost V 6 bases and J 7 bases; bases outside gene matches: 6. CDR1 and CDR2 from the germline V gene are SGHNT and YENEEA.

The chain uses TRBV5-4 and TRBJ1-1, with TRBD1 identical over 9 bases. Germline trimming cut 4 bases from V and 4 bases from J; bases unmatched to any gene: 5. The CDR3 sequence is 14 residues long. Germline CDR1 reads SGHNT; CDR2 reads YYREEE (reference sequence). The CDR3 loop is CASSRPGQGTEAFF. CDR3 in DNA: TGTGCCAGCAGCAGACCGGGACAGGGCACTGAAGCTTTCTTT.